The rows below give T cell receptor beta chains drawn from one sample of a study of shared clonotypes between healthy human individuals. Sequencing used immunoSEQ multiplex PCR; TCRdb keeps in-frame clones, though not all of them. The sample holds about 1,800,000 clones; roughly 94% are singletons and the top ten take less than 1.5%. Source material: naive CD8+ T cells sorted from blood. The receptor set was obtained from a man in his late teens or twenties in good health. Each CDR3 is given with its conserved first and last residue. The order of the fields is clone size, J gene, V gene, D gene, CDR3 protein, CDR3 DNA. The D gene is left open where the match is weak. Not all rows give a size; the values are once, few, many and, for expanded clones, a class.

NA | TRBJ2-7 | TRBV11-2 | NA | CASSLYSYEQYF | TGTGCCAGCAGCTTATACTCCTACGAGCAGTACTTC
NA | TRBJ1-1 | TRBV15 | NA | CATRPAWGMNTEAFF | TGTGCCACCAGGCCCGCCTGGGGAATGAACACTGAAGCTTTCTTT
NA | TRBJ1-2 | TRBV29-1 | NA | CSVASPGVDYGYTF | TGCAGCGTTGCCTCCCCGGGGGTCGACTATGGCTACACCTTC
once | TRBJ2-1 | TRBV7-7 | TRBD2 | CASSLSGSDEQFF | TGTGCTAGCAGCCTTAGCGGGAGTGATGAGCAGTTCTTC
NA | TRBJ2-7 | TRBV5-1 | TRBD2 | CASSLVSSGYYEQYF | TGCGCCAGCAGCTTGGTTTCTAGCGGGTACTACGAGCAGTACTTC
NA | TRBJ1-1 | TRBV5-4 | NA | CASSVGQSMNTEAFF | TGTGCCAGCAGCGTCGGACAGAGCATGAACACTGAAGCTTTCTTT
NA | TRBJ1-5 | TRBV5-1 | TRBD1 | CASSLDGTAYQPQHF | TGCGCCAGCAGCCTGGACGGGACAGCCTATCAGCCCCAGCATTTT
NA | TRBJ1-2 | TRBV19 | NA | CASSIGTGGDGYTF | TGTGCCAGTAGTATAGGTACCGGGGGCGATGGCTACACCTTC
NA | TRBJ2-2 | TRBV7-8 | NA | CASSLYQGLLFF | TGTGCCAGCAGCTTATATCAGGGGCTGCTGTTTTTT
NA | TRBJ2-5 | TRBV4-3 | TRBD1 | CASSQEGDSPRETQYF | TGCGCCAGCAGCCAAGAAGGGGACAGCCCTAGGGAGACCCAGTACTTC
NA | TRBJ2-5 | TRBV27 | TRBD1 | CASSPLDRGGETQYF | TGTGCCAGCAGTCCTCTTGACAGGGGGGGGGAGACCCAGTACTTC
NA | TRBJ2-5 | TRBV7-6 | TRBD2 | CASSRGLVVQETQYF | TGTGCCAGCAGCCGAGGACTAGTGGTCCAAGAGACCCAGTACTTC
NA | TRBJ1-2 | TRBV7-9 | NA | CASSLEGFYGYTF | TGTGCCAGCAGCTTAGAGGGTTTTTATGGCTACACCTTC
NA | TRBJ1-2 | TRBV9 | NA | CASSVEGDNYGYTF | TGTGCCAGCAGCGTAGAGGGCGACAACTATGGCTACACCTTC
NA | TRBJ2-5 | TRBV28 | NA | CASSWPLQETQYF | TGTGCCAGCAGCTGGCCCCTCCAAGAGACCCAGTACTTC
NA | TRBJ2-3 | TRBV13 | TRBD1 | CASSHRDRDSTDTQYF | TGTGCCAGCAGCCACCGGGACAGGGACAGCACAGATACGCAGTATTTT
NA | TRBJ1-4 | TRBV4-1 | NA | CASSQGGQATNEKLFF | TGCGCCAGCAGCCAAGGAGGGCAGGCAACTAATGAAAAACTGTTTTTT
NA | TRBJ1-2 | TRBV12-5 | NA | CASGSASGYTF | TGTGCTAGTGGCTCCGCTTCCGGCTACACCTTC
NA | TRBJ1-5 | TRBV6-6 | NA | CASSYLFQPQHF | TGTGCCAGCAGTTACTTGTTTCAGCCCCAGCATTTT
once | TRBJ2-3 | TRBV29-1 | TRBD1 | CSVLFPDRGPPDTQYF | TGCAGCGTCCTTTTCCCGGACAGGGGGCCCCCAGATACGCAGTATTTT
once | TRBJ2-3 | TRBV5-6 | TRBD2 | CASSIALAGAGDTQYF | TGTGCCAGCAGCATTGCACTAGCGGGAGCGGGAGATACGCAGTATTTT
NA | TRBJ2-1 | TRBV7-8 | TRBD2 | CASSFAGTSGGRYNEQFF | TGTGCCAGCAGCTTTGCCGGGACTAGCGGGGGGCGCTACAATGAGCAGTTCTTC
once | TRBJ2-1 | TRBV19 | NA | CASSMTSNLALEQFF | TGTGCCAGTAGTATGACTAGTAATTTGGCCCTTGAGCAGTTCTTC
NA | TRBJ1-2 | TRBV27 | TRBD1 | CASSSQGALYPYGYTF | TGTGCCAGCAGTTCCCAGGGGGCTCTCTACCCCTATGGCTACACCTTC
NA | TRBJ2-2 | TRBV7-9 | NA | CASSLSTMGQRINTGELFF | TGTGCCAGCAGCTTATCTACGATGGGACAAAGAATAAACACCGGGGAGCTGTTTTTT
NA | TRBJ1-2 | TRBV7-9 | NA | CASSLEHGGYDGYTF | TGTGCCAGCAGCTTAGAGCACGGGGGGTACGATGGCTACACCTTC
NA | TRBJ1-1 | TRBV2 | NA | CASNGAPGAGTEAFF | TGTGCCAGCAATGGGGCCCCTGGGGCGGGCACTGAAGCTTTCTTT
NA | TRBJ2-6 | TRBV13 | TRBD1 | CASSSSTESAQGVSGANVLTF | TGTGCCAGCAGCTCGAGTACCGAGTCAGCACAGGGGGTCTCCGGGGCCAACGTCCTGACTTTC
NA | TRBJ1-2 | TRBV10-2 | NA | CASSVPDSSVTPNYGYTF | TGCGCCAGCAGTGTCCCTGACAGCTCCGTAACTCCTAACTATGGCTACACCTTC
NA | TRBJ1-6 | TRBV6-1 | NA | CASSTTGGYNSPLHF | TGTGCCAGCAGTACGACCGGGGGATATAATTCACCCCTCCACTTT
once | TRBJ2-3 | TRBV13 | NA | CASSSREGKDTQYF | TGTGCCAGCAGCTCCCGCGAGGGGAAAGATACGCAGTATTTT
NA | TRBJ2-7 | TRBV4-1 | TRBD2 | CASSQGAGPSYEQYF | TGCGCCAGCAGCCAAGGAGCGGGACCCTCCTACGAGCAGTACTTC
NA | TRBJ2-1 | TRBV30 | TRBD2 | CAWSVLSGSYNEQFF | TGTGCCTGGAGTGTACTTAGCGGGAGCTACAATGAGCAGTTCTTC
NA | TRBJ2-1 | TRBV10-3 | TRBD2 | CAISVGLAASYNEQFF | TGTGCCATCAGTGTGGGACTAGCGGCCTCCTACAATGAGCAGTTCTTC
NA | TRBJ1-2 | TRBV10-3 | TRBD1 | CAISESGTGNGYTF | TGTGCCATCAGTGAGTCGGGGACAGGGAATGGCTACACCTTC
NA | TRBJ2-7 | TRBV9 | TRBD1 | CASSGQGARSYEQYF | TGTGCCAGCAGCGGCCAGGGGGCTCGCTCCTACGAGCAGTACTTC
NA | TRBJ2-7 | TRBV5-1 | TRBD2 | CASSWTTSGYEQYF | TGCGCCAGCAGCTGGACGACTAGCGGCTACGAGCAGTACTTC
NA | TRBJ2-3 | TRBV2 | TRBD1 | CASSLGQGPTDTQYF | TGTGCCAGCAGTCTAGGACAGGGTCCCACAGATACGCAGTATTTT
NA | TRBJ1-2 | TRBV5-4 | NA | CASSLASEGSGYGYTF | TGTGCCAGCAGCTTGGCATCAGAGGGTTCGGGCTATGGCTACACCTTC
NA | TRBJ2-7 | TRBV11-2 | TRBD2 | CATRDYSYEQYF | TGTGCCACCCGGGACTACTCCTACGAGCAGTACTTC
NA | TRBJ2-2 | TRBV9 | NA | CASSARDSTGELFF | TGTGCCAGCAGCGCAAGAGACAGTACCGGGGAGCTGTTTTTT
NA | TRBJ2-1 | TRBV27 | NA | CASSYYNEQFF | TGTGCCAGCAGTTACTACAATGAGCAGTTCTTC
NA | TRBJ1-1 | TRBV2 | NA | CASSDKGSGTEAFF | TGTGCCAGCAGTGACAAGGGAAGCGGCACTGAAGCTTTCTTT
few | TRBJ1-1 | TRBV19 | NA | CASSPGAQEAFF | TGTGCCAGTAGCCCCGGGGCTCAGGAAGCTTTCTTT
NA | TRBJ1-4 | TRBV5-1 | NA | CASSLNRDKAGNEKLFF | TGCGCCAGCAGCTTGAACCGGGACAAGGCAGGGAATGAAAAACTGTTTTTT
once | TRBJ1-1 | TRBV27 | NA | CASSFKGDTEAFF | TGTGCCAGCAGTTTCAAGGGGGACACTGAAGCTTTCTTT
NA | TRBJ2-1 | TRBV10-1 | NA | CASSGTASSSYNEQFF | TGCGCCAGCAGCGGCACGGCGTCGAGCTCCTACAATGAGCAGTTCTTC
NA | TRBJ2-1 | TRBV11-2 | TRBD2 | CASSSPGAGGRGYEQFF | TGTGCCAGCAGCTCCCCGGGGGCGGGAGGGAGAGGCTATGAGCAGTTCTTC
NA | TRBJ1-1 | TRBV30 | NA | CAWTGYGRGTEAFF | TGTGCCTGGACTGGCTACGGCAGGGGAACTGAAGCTTTCTTT
NA | TRBJ2-7 | TRBV30 | NA | CAWSVKGLRSYEQYF | TGTGCCTGGAGTGTTAAGGGCCTTCGCTCCTACGAGCAGTACTTC
NA | TRBJ2-2 | TRBV6-5 | NA | CASSYGRGTGELFF | TGTGCCAGCAGTTACGGGCGGGGCACCGGGGAGCTGTTTTTT